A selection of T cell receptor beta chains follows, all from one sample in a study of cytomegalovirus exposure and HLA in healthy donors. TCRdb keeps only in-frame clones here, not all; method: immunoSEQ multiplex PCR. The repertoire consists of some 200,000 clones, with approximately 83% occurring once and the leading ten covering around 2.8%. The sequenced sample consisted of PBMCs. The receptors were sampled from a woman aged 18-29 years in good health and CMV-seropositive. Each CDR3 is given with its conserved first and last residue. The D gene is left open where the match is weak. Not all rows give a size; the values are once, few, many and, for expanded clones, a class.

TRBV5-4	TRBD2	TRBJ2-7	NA	CASRKAGGPLEQYF	TGTGCCAGCAGGAAAGCGGGGGGGCCCCTCGAGCAGTACTTC
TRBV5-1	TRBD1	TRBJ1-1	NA	CASSSGGDVGAFF	TGCGCCAGCAGCTCAGGGGGCGACGTAGGGGCTTTCTTT
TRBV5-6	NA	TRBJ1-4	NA	CASTRFLGENEKLFF	TGTGCCAGCACCCGTTTTTTAGGGGAAAATGAAAAACTGTTTTTT
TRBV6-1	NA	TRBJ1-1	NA	CASSEDYMTEAFF	TGTGCCAGCAGTGAGGACTATATGACTGAAGCTTTCTTT
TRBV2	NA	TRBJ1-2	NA	CASTDSLYGYTF	TGTGCCAGCACGGACAGCCTATATGGCTACACCTTC
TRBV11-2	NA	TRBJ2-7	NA	CASSSTRGVGSYEQYF	TGTGCCAGCAGCTCAACCCGCGGGGTGGGGTCCTACGAGCAGTACTTC
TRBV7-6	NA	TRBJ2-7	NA	CASSLAGNYEQYF	TGTGCCAGCAGCTTAGCGGGCAACTACGAGCAGTACTTC
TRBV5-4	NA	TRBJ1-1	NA	CASSLKGEAFF	TGTGCCAGCAGCTTAAAGGGGGAAGCTTTCTTT
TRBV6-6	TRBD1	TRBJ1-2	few	CASRDRAYGYTF	TGTGCCAGCAGAGACAGGGCCTATGGCTACACCTTC
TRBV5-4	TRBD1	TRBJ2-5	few	CASSSPGTEETQYF	TGTGCCAGCAGCTCTCCCGGGACAGAAGAGACCCAGTACTTC
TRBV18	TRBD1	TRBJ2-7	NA	CASSPGDSHSYEQYF	TGTGCCAGCTCACCAGGGGACAGCCACTCCTACGAGCAGTACTTC
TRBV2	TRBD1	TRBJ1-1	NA	CASESGQGFTEAFF	TGTGCCAGTGAATCGGGACAGGGTTTCACTGAAGCTTTCTTT
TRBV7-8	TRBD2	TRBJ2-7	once	CASSFGRGGIEQYF	TGTGCCAGCAGCTTCGGGCGGGGGGGCATCGAGCAGTACTTC
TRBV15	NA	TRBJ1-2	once	CATSRGGTGMKALDGYTF	TGTGCCACCAGCAGAGGAGGAACCGGGATGAAAGCATTAGATGGCTACACCTTC
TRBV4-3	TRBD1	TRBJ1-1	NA	CASSQYQGAGNTEAFF	TGCGCCAGCAGCCAGTATCAGGGGGCTGGGAACACTGAAGCTTTCTTT
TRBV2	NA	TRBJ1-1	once	CASSDWTENTEAFF	TGTGCCAGCAGTGATTGGACAGAGAACACTGAAGCTTTCTTT
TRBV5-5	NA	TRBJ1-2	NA	CASSPDGSYGYTF	TGTGCCAGCAGCCCGGACGGGAGCTATGGCTACACCTTC
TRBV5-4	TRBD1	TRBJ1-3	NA	CASTNLDRGTGNTIYF	TGTGCCAGCACCAATTTAGACAGGGGAACTGGAAACACCATATATTTT
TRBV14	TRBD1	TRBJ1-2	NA	CASSQTRTGVGYTF	TGTGCCAGCAGCCAAACCCGGACAGGGGTTGGCTACACCTTC
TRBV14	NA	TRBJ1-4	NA	CASSHRTGSYEKLFF	TGTGCCAGCAGCCACCGGACGGGAAGCTATGAAAAACTGTTTTTT
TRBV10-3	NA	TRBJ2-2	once	CAISESVTNNTGELFF	TGTGCCATCAGTGAGTCGGTGACAAATAACACCGGGGAGCTGTTTTTT
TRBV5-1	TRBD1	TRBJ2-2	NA	CASSLGQGVRTGELFF	TGCGCCAGCAGCTTGGGACAGGGGGTCCGAACCGGGGAGCTGTTTTTT
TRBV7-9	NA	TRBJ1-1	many	CASSLAIRGAEAFF	TGTGCCAGCAGCTTAGCGATCCGGGGAGCTGAAGCTTTCTTT
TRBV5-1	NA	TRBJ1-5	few	CASSSSTEGQPQHF	TGCGCCAGCAGCAGTTCTACGGAGGGCCAGCCCCAGCATTTT
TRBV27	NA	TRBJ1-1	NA	CASRNGPRGNTEAFF	TGTGCCAGCAGAAACGGGCCAAGGGGGAACACTGAAGCTTTCTTT
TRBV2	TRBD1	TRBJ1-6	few	CASSSTGVGNSPLHF	TGTGCCAGCAGTTCCACAGGGGTTGGTAATTCACCCCTCCACTTT
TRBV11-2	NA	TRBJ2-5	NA	CASRRGRGGLQETQYF	TGTGCCAGCCGACGGGGTAGGGGGGGCCTCCAAGAGACCCAGTACTTC
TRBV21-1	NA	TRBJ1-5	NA	CASSKAPAQKRSNQPQHF	TGTGCCAGCAGCAAAGCTCCAGCGCAAAAAAGATCAAATCAGCCCCAGCATTTT
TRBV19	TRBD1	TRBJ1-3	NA	CATESDRVSDTIYF	TGTGCCACCGAATCGGACAGGGTATCGGACACCATATATTTT
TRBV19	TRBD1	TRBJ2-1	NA	CASSLPGQGYNEQFF	TGTGCCAGTAGTTTACCGGGACAGGGTTACAATGAGCAGTTCTTC
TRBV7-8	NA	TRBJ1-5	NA	CASSGTGTYNQPQHF	TGTGCCAGCAGCGGAACAGGAACCTACAATCAGCCCCAGCATTTT
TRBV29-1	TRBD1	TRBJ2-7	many	CSVLTGPYEQYF	TGCAGCGTTTTGACAGGGCCCTACGAGCAGTACTTC
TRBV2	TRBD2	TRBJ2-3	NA	CASGFSGSTDTQYF	TGTGCCAGCGGGTTTAGCGGGAGCACAGATACGCAGTATTTT
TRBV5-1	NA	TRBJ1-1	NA	CASSVGSPNTEAFF	TGCGCCAGCAGCGTAGGGAGTCCGAACACTGAAGCTTTCTTT
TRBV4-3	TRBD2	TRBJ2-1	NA	CASSQDRGDNEQFF	TGCGCCAGCAGCCAAGACCGGGGGGACAATGAGCAGTTCTTC
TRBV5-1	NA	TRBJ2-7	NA	CASSLEGWTTYEQYF	TGCGCCAGCAGCTTGGAAGGTTGGACTACTTACGAGCAGTACTTC
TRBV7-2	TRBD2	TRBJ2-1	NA	CASSFRLAGGVTNEQFF	TGTGCCAGCAGCTTCCGACTAGCGGGGGGGGTGACCAATGAGCAGTTCTTC
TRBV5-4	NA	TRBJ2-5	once	CASSSTEQETQYF	TGTGCCAGCAGCTCGACAGAGCAAGAGACCCAGTACTTC
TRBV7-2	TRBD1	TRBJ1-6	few	CASSARQGSPLHF	TGTGCCAGCAGCGCAAGACAGGGCTCACCCCTCCACTTT
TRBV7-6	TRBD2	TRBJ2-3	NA	CASSQTSGGADTQYF	TGTGCCAGCAGCCAAACTAGCGGGGGGGCCGATACGCAGTATTTT
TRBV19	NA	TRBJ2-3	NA	CASSPGGSTDTQYF	TGTGCCAGCTCTCCGGGGGGCTCCACAGATACGCAGTATTTT
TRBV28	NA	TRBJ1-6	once	CASSLSRDNSPLHF	TGTGCCAGCAGTTTATCCCGAGATAATTCACCCCTCCACTTT
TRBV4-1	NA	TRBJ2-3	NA	CASSQHSDTQYF	TGCGCCAGCAGCCAACATTCAGATACGCAGTATTTT
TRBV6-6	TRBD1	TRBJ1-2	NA	CASSYEGTGNYGYTF	TGTGCCAGCAGTTATGAGGGGACAGGGAACTATGGCTACACCTTC
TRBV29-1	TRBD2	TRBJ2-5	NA	CSVSGLAGGLGGETQYF	TGCAGCGTCTCCGGACTAGCGGGGGGGCTAGGTGGGGAGACCCAGTACTTC
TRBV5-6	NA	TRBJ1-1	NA	CASKARVDTEAFF	TGTGCCAGCAAAGCGAGGGTTGACACTGAAGCTTTCTTT
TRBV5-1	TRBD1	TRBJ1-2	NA	CASSPGTGPRYTF	TGCGCCAGCAGCCCGGGGACAGGGCCCCGCTACACCTTC
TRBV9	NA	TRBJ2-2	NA	CASSATGGVIDAGELFF	TGTGCCAGCAGCGCCACCGGGGGAGTTATCGACGCCGGGGAGCTGTTTTTT
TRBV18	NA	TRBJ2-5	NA	CASSTGIPGQETQYF	TGTGCCAGCTCAACCGGTATTCCGGGGCAAGAGACCCAGTACTTC
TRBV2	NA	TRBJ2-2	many	CASSGSITGELFF	TGTGCCAGCAGTGGAAGCATCACCGGGGAGCTGTTTTTT
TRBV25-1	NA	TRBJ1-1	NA	CASSQTGMNTEAFF	TGTGCCAGCAGTCAAACAGGGATGAACACTGAAGCTTTCTTT
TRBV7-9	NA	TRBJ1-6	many	CASSFSGNRQNHNSPLHF	TGTGCCAGCAGCTTCTCGGGTAACCGCCAGAACCATAATTCACCCCTCCACTTT
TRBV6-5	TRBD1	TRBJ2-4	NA	CASSTPRGQNIQYF	TGTGCCAGCAGTACACCCAGGGGGCAAAACATTCAGTACTTC
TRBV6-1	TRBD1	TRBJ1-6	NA	CASSGTGTDYSPLHF	TGTGCCAGCAGTGGAACCGGGACAGATTATTCACCCCTCCACTTT
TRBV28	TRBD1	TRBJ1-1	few	CASTEPRDRDTEAFF	TGTGCCAGCACAGAGCCCCGGGACAGGGATACTGAAGCTTTCTTT